This note documents a single TCR beta chain sequence. Antigen: not known. This CDR3 is 15 amino acids long. The germline CDR1 and CDR2 sequences are MNHEY and SMNVEV (reference sequence). V was trimmed by 2 bases and J by 8 bases, leaving 15 bases between them. A second PCR of 7 to 11 cycles used a sample-barcoded 5' primer and a J-beta primer mix. Each cDNA molecule was tagged by a template-switch adaptor that had 12 random nucleotides. One entry per CDR3 protein, called by TCRdb with MiXCR from the 5' RACE reads. Seen here are 600,000 to 900,000 distinct CDR3 sequences, under 30% observed once, and the top ten hold 2.5% to 3.5%. The data were obtained in a study of blood T cells in healthy people across ages. Overall study results and limits: A roughly linear fall in TCR beta diversity per million T cells was seen with increasing age. Diversity was estimated from one million T cells, and these estimates were considered underestimates.

The same data also went into a second study, on T cells of mothers and their children.

This clonotype was obtained from a boy aged 10-17 years in good health. Sequencing was performed on blood. This rearrangement joins TRBV27 to TRBJ1-4; no clear D. The CDR3: CASSLNGLRREKLFF. The CDR3 nucleotides read TGTGCCAGCAGTTTAAACGGCCTAAGGCGGGAAAAACTGTTTTTT.